This record concerns one T cell receptor beta chain sequence. What it recognizes is unknown. Samples underwent the assay at deep level. Assay: immunoSEQ multiplex PCR; the TCRdb copy retains only in-frame clones and omits some. The sample shows about 1.1 million clones, around 78% of them seen only once. This entry is derived from a study of shared clonotypes between healthy human individuals. Study outcomes and limitations: Clonotype sharing across four donors was observed for around 5.1% of naive CD4 clonotypes.

CDR1 SNHLY and CDR2 FYNNEI come from the germline V gene. CDR3 length: 14 amino acids. The germline V and J ends were trimmed by 0 bases and 8 bases, with 13 bases remaining between them. What was sequenced was memory CD4+ T cells from PBMCs. The subset: CD45RA-negative fraction. J is TRBJ1-2 and V is TRBV2; D unresolved. This TCR came from a man aged 18 to 30 in good health. Some clones in this sample may be carry-over from other donors' samples. The CDR3 spells CASSEALGQAGYTF. The CDR3 region has the DNA TGTGCCAGCAGTGAAGCGCTTGGGCAGGCGGGCTACACCTTC.